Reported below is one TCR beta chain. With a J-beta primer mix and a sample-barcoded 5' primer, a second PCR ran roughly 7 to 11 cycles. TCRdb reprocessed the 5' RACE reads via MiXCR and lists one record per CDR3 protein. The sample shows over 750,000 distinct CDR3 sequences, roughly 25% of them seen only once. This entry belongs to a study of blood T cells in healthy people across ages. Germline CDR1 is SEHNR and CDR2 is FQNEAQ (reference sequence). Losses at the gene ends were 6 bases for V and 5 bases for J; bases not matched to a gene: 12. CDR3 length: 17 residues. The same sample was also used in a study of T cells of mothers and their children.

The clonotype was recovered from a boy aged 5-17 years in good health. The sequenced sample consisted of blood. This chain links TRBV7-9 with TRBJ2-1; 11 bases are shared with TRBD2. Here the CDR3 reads CASRSTTPSGGNNEQFF. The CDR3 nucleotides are TGTGCCAGCAGATCTACCACCCCTAGCGGGGGGAACAATGAGCAGTTCTTC.